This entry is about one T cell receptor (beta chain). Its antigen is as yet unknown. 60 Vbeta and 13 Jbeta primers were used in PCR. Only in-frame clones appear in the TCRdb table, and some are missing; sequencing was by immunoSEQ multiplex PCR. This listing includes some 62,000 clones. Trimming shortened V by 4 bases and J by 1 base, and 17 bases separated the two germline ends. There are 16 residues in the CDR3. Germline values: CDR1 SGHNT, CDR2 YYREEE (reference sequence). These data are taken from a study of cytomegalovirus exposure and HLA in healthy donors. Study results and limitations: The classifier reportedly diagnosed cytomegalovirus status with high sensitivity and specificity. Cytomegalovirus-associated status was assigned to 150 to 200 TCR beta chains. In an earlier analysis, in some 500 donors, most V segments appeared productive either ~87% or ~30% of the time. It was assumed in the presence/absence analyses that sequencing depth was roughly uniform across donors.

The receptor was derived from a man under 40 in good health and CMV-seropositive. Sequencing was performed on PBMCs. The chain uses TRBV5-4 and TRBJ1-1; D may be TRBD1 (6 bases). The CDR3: CASSPDIQQGNTEAFF. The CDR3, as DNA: TGTGCCAGCAGCCCGGATATACAACAGGGGAACACTGAAGCTTTCTTT.